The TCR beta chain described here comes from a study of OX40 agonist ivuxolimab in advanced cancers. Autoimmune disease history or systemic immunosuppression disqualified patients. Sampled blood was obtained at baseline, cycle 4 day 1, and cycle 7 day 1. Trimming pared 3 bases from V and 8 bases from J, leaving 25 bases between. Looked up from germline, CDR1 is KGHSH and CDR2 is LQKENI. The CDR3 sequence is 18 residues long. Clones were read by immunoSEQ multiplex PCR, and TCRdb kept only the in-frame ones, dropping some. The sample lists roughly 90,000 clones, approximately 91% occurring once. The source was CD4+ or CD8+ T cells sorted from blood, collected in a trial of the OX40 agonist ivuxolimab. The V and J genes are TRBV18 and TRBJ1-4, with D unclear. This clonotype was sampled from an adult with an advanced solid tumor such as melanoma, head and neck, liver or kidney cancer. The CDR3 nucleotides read TGTGCCAGCTCACCGCTTAGGATCACACAGCAGGTGTTGGAAAAACTGTTTTTT. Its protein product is CASSPLRITQQVLEKLFF.